Each of the 6 T cell receptor beta chains below was sequenced from the same sample in a study of cytomegalovirus exposure and HLA in healthy donors. Vbeta (60) and Jbeta (13) primers were used in the PCR. Profiled with immunoSEQ multiplex PCR; TCRdb holds only in-frame clones, not every one. The table records about 43,000 clones, around three quarters of them present only once. The material sequenced was PBMCs. The receptors stem from a man younger than 40 in good health and CMV-seronegative.

This clone was observed a single time. This chain joins TRBV7-2 and TRBJ2-5; 8 bases match TRBD2. CDR1 and CDR2 (germline): SGHTA, FQGNSA. This CDR3 region has 14 residues. Trimming removed 5 bases from V and 5 bases from J; junction bases left unmatched: 7. In nucleotides, the CDR3 is TGTGCCAGCAGCATTCAGCGGGGGCAGGAGACCCAGTACTTC. Its protein is CASSIQRGQETQYF.

The genes are TRBV7-9 and TRBJ2-3; TRBD2 is a possible D gene (6 bases). V gave up 4 bases and J gave up 0 bases, with 11 bases separating them. The CDR3 covers 15 residues. The germline V gene encodes CDR1 SEHNR and CDR2 FQNEAQ (reference sequence). In DNA form, the CDR3 reads TGTGCCAGCAGCTCGGCGGGGATAAGCACAGATACGCAGTATTTT. Protein sequence: CASSSAGISTDTQYF.

The chain joins TRBV11-3 to TRBJ2-2; D not certain. The CDR3 covers 15 residues. The V gene's germline CDR1 is SGHNT and CDR2 YENEEA. Trimming shortened V by 1 base and J by 0 bases, and 6 bases separated the two germline ends. The CDR3 reads CASSLVGSNTGELFF. The CDR3 DNA reads as TGTGCCAGCAGCTTAGTCGGTTCGAACACCGGGGAGCTGTTTTTT.

The rearrangement joins TRBV28 to TRBJ1-2; 7 bases are a match to TRBD1. Germline lookup yields CDR1 MDHEN and CDR2 SYDVKM. The CDR3 has 16 residues. Trimming at V came to 3 bases and at J to 3 bases, leaving 10 bases not matched to a gene. The CDR3 loop reads CASSFPHRGEDYGYTF. CDR3 in DNA: TGTGCCAGCAGTTTCCCCCACAGGGGAGAGGACTATGGCTACACCTTC.

The chain employs TRBV7-9 and TRBJ1-1; TRBD1 agrees at 7 bases. Germline V CDR1 and CDR2: SEHNR, FQNEAQ (reference sequence). The CDR3 runs to 12 residues. V lost 6 bases and J lost 9; bases outside the gene matches: 7. The CDR3 sequence is CASRNGQAQAFF. The CDR3 DNA is TGTGCCAGCAGAAACGGACAGGCCCAAGCTTTCTTT.

This chain joins TRBV15 and TRBJ2-7, with 7 bases lining up with TRBD1. The CDR3 consists of 14 residues. With 1 base clipped from V and 4 bases from J, the junction kept 4 bases outside the gene matches. Looked up from germline, CDR1 is LNHNV and CDR2 is YYDKDF (reference sequence). This CDR3 is CATSRGRQGYEQYF. The CDR3 DNA is TGTGCCACCAGCAGAGGGAGACAGGGATACGAGCAGTACTTC.